The 23 T cell receptor beta chains given below trace back to one sample, sequenced in a study of T cell clonotyping in hematopoietic cell transplantation. This table comes from immunoSEQ multiplex PCR, and its TCRdb copy is limited to in-frame clones, with some not included. Of about 11,000 clones detected, roughly half appear once; the ten largest clones hold approximately 9%. The sequencing used PBMCs, collected 30 days after allogeneic stem cell transplant. These TCRs come from a male patient in his 50s who had an allogeneic stem cell transplant from an unrelated donor, so the T cells may come from the graft donor. Some clones in this sample may be carry-over from other donors' samples.

The rearrangement links TRBV11-2 to TRBJ1-2; 7 positions match TRBD1. The CDR3 runs to 14 residues. In germline, CDR1 is SGHAT, CDR2 FQNNGV. J gave up 5 bases and V 4 bases, and 7 bases lay outside the gene matches. The chain's CDR3 is CASSSRQGPYGYTF. The CDR3 DNA follows: TGTGCCAGCAGCTCCAGACAGGGACCATATGGCTACACCTTC.

This clone was detected a few times. This rearrangement joins TRBV6-5 to TRBJ2-7; a weak D match, TRBD1 (5 bases). This CDR3 comprises 12 residues. Germline V gene lookup returns CDR1 MNHEY and CDR2 SVGAGI. V was shortened by 8 bases and J by 5 bases, with 13 bases between the two germline ends. The CDR3 coding sequence is TGTGCCAGCGGGGCAGGGTCCCACGAGCAGTACTTC. It is translated as CASGAGSHEQYF.

The chain employs TRBV4-1 and TRBJ1-1; D remains ambiguous. Germline lookup yields CDR1 MGHRA and CDR2 YSYEKL. There are 15 residues in the CDR3. Between the trimmed V and J ends, which lost 1 base and 0 bases, there was a span of 9 bases. The CDR3 DNA reads as TGCGCCAGCAGCCAAGTAAGCTTCATGAACACTGAAGCTTTCTTT. It specifies CASSQVSFMNTEAFF.

The rearrangement uses TRBV5-6 and TRBJ2-7; D not certain. The length of the CDR3 is 12 residues. The V gene lost 0 bases and the J gene lost 4 bases, with 5 bases spanning the gap. The germline CDR1 and CDR2 sequences are SGHDT and YYEEEE. Here the CDR3 reads CASSLVGYEQYF. In DNA form, the CDR3 reads TGTGCCAGCAGCTTGGTAGGTTACGAGCAGTACTTC. Combining the CDR3 with reference TRBV5-6 and TRBJ2-7 gives the whole variable domain DAGVTQSPTHLIKTRGQQVTLRCSPKSGHDTVSWYQQALGQGPQFIFQYYEEEERQRGNFPDRFSGHQFPNYSSELNVNALLLGDSALYLCASSLVGYEQYFGPGTRLTVT.

This clone was counted a few times. This chain connects TRBV25-1 to TRBJ1-2, with D hard to call. The V and J ends lost 4 bases and 4 bases respectively, with 4 bases between them. CDR1 MGHDK and CDR2 SYGVNS come from the germline V gene. The CDR3 loop spans 11 amino acids. CDR3 amino acids: CASSVGYGYTF. As DNA, the CDR3 is TGTGCCAGCAGTGTCGGCTATGGCTACACCTTC.

The V call is TRBV30, the J call TRBJ2-2; 10 bases line up with TRBD1. After removal of 0 bases from V and 6 bases from J, the junction contained 7 bases not matched to a gene. CDR1 GTSNPN and CDR2 SVGIG come from the germline V gene (reference sequence). CDR3 length: 16 residues. The CDR3 coding sequence is TGTGCCTGGAGTGTAATGGACAGGGGGTATGCCGGGGAGCTGTTTTTT. It codes for CAWSVMDRGYAGELFF.

This clone has only one observation. The genes are TRBV28 and TRBJ1-1; D is possibly TRBD1 (5 bases). Germline CDR1 is MDHEN and CDR2 is SYDVKM. CDR3 length: 16 amino acids. The V and J ends lost 3 bases and 1 base respectively, with 15 bases between them. CDR3 residues: CASSFPPGGSNTEAFF. The CDR3 bases are TGTGCCAGCAGTTTTCCTCCCGGGGGGTCGAACACTGAAGCTTTCTTT.

The chain couples TRBV30 to TRBJ1-1; 7 positions agree with TRBD1. J gave up 7 bases and V 0 bases, and 8 bases lay outside the gene matches. The CDR3 covers 14 residues. In germline, CDR1 is GTSNPN, CDR2 SVGIG (reference sequence). The CDR3 DNA follows: TGTGCCTGGAGTGTGAGGACAGGAAATATTGAAGCTTTCTTT. Its protein is CAWSVRTGNIEAFF.

This clone was found a few times. The chain has TRBV30 and TRBJ2-3; possibly TRBD1 for D (6 bases). The CDR3 runs 14 residues. V was cut by 5 bases and J by 3 bases, with 15 bases left in between. Germline V gives CDR1 GTSNPN, CDR2 SVGIG (reference sequence). The CDR3 reads CAWDEGVITDTQYF. Written as DNA, the CDR3 is TGTGCCTGGGATGAGGGGGTGATTACAGATACGCAGTATTTT.

This clone was seen a few times. The rearrangement links TRBV7-2 to TRBJ2-7; D is ambiguous. The CDR3 totals 11 residues. V lost 5 bases and J 1 base, leaving 3 bases between the germline ends. The germline gives CDR1 SGHTA, CDR2 FQGNSA. CDR3: CASSLSYEQYF. DNA of the CDR3: TGTGCCAGCAGCCTATCCTACGAGCAGTACTTC.

The V and J genes are TRBV9 and TRBJ2-5; 12 bases are a match to TRBD2. Trimming removed 1 base from V and 2 bases from J; junction bases left unmatched: 3. Germline CDR1 SGDLS, CDR2 YYNGEE. The length of the CDR3 is 16 residues. In DNA form, the CDR3 reads TGTGCCAGCAGCGTAACTAGCGGGGGGTTACAAGAGACCCAGTACTTC. Translation: CASSVTSGGLQETQYF.

The chain uses TRBV30 and TRBJ2-5; 11 bases are shared with TRBD1. Germline-derived CDR1 and CDR2 are GTSNPN and SVGIG (reference sequence). This CDR3 region has 13 residues. The ends lost 7 bases at V and 3 bases at J; junction bases unmatched: 4. Written as DNA, the CDR3 is TGTGCCTTAGGGACAGGGGGGGAAGAGACCCAGTACTTC. Translating it yields CALGTGGEETQYF.

This clone was counted only a few times. J is TRBJ2-7 and V is TRBV7-2, with a tentative D call TRBD2 (5 bases). Germline loops: CDR1 SGHTA, CDR2 FQGNSA. The V end lost 5 bases, the J end lost 1 base, and 9 bases lay between the germline ends. The CDR3 runs to 13 residues. CDR3 coding DNA: TGTGCCAGCAGCCCCTCGGGGTCCTACGAGCAGTACTTC. This translates into CASSPSGSYEQYF.

The rearrangement uses TRBV7-2 and TRBJ1-6, with D possibly being TRBD1 (5 bases). Germline assignment: CDR1 SGHTA and CDR2 FQGNSA. With 6 bases removed from V and 11 bases from J, the gap between germline ends came to 17 bases. The CDR3 loop spans 14 amino acids. CDR3 sequence reads: CASSSGDRSTPLHF. For the CDR3, the DNA is TGTGCCAGCAGTTCCGGAGACAGATCGACACCCCTCCACTTT.

The chain carries TRBV19 and TRBJ2-1; TRBD1 matches 9 bases. This CDR3 region has 14 residues. V was pared by 7 bases and J by 6 bases, with 7 bases of the junction left unmatched. Germline CDR1 is LNHDA and CDR2 is SQIVND (reference sequence). The CDR3 DNA follows: TGTGCCAGTAAGGGGGGGACAGGGACCAATGAGCAGTTCTTC. Translated, it gives CASKGGTGTNEQFF.

The chain uses TRBV20-1 and TRBJ2-5; D is unclear. V was shortened by 6 bases and J by 2 bases, with 4 bases between the two germline ends. This CDR3 is built from 10 residues. CDR1 and CDR2 from the germline V gene are DFQATT and SNEGSKA (reference sequence). The CDR3 region has the DNA TGCAGTGCCCAGCAAGAGACCCAGTACTTC. Protein product: CSAQQETQYF.

This clone was picked up a small number of times. V usage is TRBV9 and J usage is TRBJ2-7; weak D call: TRBD1 (6 bases). The tail of the sequence fits TRBJ2-1 better, so the J call may be wrong. Germline V lookup: CDR1 SGDLS, CDR2 YYNGEE. The CDR3 length is 15 residues. Here the CDR3 reads CASSVQGNTHNEQFF. DNA of the CDR3: TGTGCCAGCAGCGTCCAGGGGAACACCCACAATGAGCAGTTCTTC.

The chain has TRBV5-1 and TRBJ2-1; 10 nucleotides align to TRBD2. V was clipped by 1 base and J by 6 bases; unmatched bases: 4. The CDR3 has 15 amino acids. Germline lookup yields CDR1 SGHRS and CDR2 YFSETQ. The CDR3 sequence is CASSLTSGTVNEQFF. The CDR3, as DNA: TGCGCCAGCAGCTTGACTAGCGGGACGGTCAATGAGCAGTTCTTC.

This clone came up a few times. The chain carries TRBV14 and TRBJ1-1; the D is unclear. The V end lost 0 bases, the J end lost 0 bases, and 17 bases lay between the germline ends. The CDR3 length is 18 residues. The germline V gene encodes CDR1 SGHDN and CDR2 FVKESK. The CDR3 coding sequence is TGTGCCAGCAGCCAAGATCTTGCCGTTAATTCCATGAACACTGAAGCTTTCTTT. It specifies CASSQDLAVNSMNTEAFF.

The V call is TRBV7-2, the J call TRBJ1-6; maybe TRBD1 (6 bases). This CDR3 region has 17 residues. In germline, CDR1 is SGHTA, CDR2 FQGNSA. V lost 0 bases and J 6 bases, leaving 15 bases between the germline ends. In DNA, the CDR3 is TGTGCCAGCAGCTTAGCGGAGGGGGGTCTGGGTAATTCACCCCTCCACTTT. This sequence encodes CASSLAEGGLGNSPLHF.

V usage is TRBV4-3 and J usage is TRBJ2-2; a possible D gene is TRBD2 (5 bases). This CDR3 is 15 amino acids long. The ends were cut back, 0 bases at V and 4 bases at J, with 9 bases in the middle. Per germline, CDR1 LGHNA and CDR2 YSLEER. In DNA form, the CDR3 reads TGCGCCAGCAGCCAAGATTGGAGGTTCACCGGGGAGCTGTTTTTT. Residues: CASSQDWRFTGELFF.

This clone was found a few times. This chain joins TRBV28 and TRBJ2-1; no reliable D call. The CDR3 extends over 14 amino acids. V was shortened by 5 bases and J by 0 bases, with 8 bases between the two germline ends. Germline-derived CDR1 and CDR2 are MDHEN and SYDVKM. The CDR3: CASSPLDSYNEQFF. The DNA for the CDR3 is TGTGCCAGCAGTCCCCTTGACTCCTACAATGAGCAGTTCTTC.

The V call is TRBV5-8, the J call TRBJ2-3; D is unresolved. There are 14 residues in the CDR3. The germline V gene encodes CDR1 SGHTS and CDR2 YDEGEE. V lost 0 bases to trimming and J lost 2 bases, with 7 bases between them. The chain's CDR3 is CASSLALLTDTQYF. In DNA, the CDR3 is TGTGCCAGCAGCTTGGCCCTCCTCACAGATACGCAGTATTTT.